This T cell receptor beta chain was captured in a study of STAT3 mutations in large granular lymphocyte leukemia. Turning to the study itself: Among longitudinally sequenced T-LGLL patients, roughly half had canonical activating STAT3 mutations detected. Study results and limitations: In T-cell large granular lymphocyte leukemia, about half of patients showed multiple immunodominant subclonotypes.

Average productive template count per sample was about 44,000. Here immunoSEQ multiplex PCR was the method, and the copy in TCRdb shows in-frame clones only, minus some. The sample lists approximately 2,000 clones; over 20% were seen once. This clone was seen a few times. The antigen is unknown. Germline CDR1 and CDR2: SEHNR and FQNEAQ (reference sequence). The germline V and J ends were trimmed by 3 bases and 8 bases, with 7 bases remaining between them. This CDR3 is built from 12 residues. J is TRBJ1-4 and V is TRBV7-9; weak D call: TRBD1 (5 bases). This receptor was obtained from a man aged 55-75 years with T-cell large granular lymphocyte leukemia. Some clones in this sample may be carry-over from other donors' samples. Sequenced: peripheral blood mononuclear cells. CDR3 DNA: TGTGCCAGCAGCTTGGGACGGGAAAAACTGTTTTTT. It is translated as CASSLGREKLFF.